The 20 T cell receptor beta chains reported below all come from one sample, sequenced in a study of blood T cell repertoires in COVID-19 (dated by TCRdb to about 2020). The library came from the immunoSEQ multiplex PCR assay. TCRdb provides this immuneACCESS table in a form limited to in-frame rearrangements. Some clones are lacking; in checked studies, under half of them reflect an unresolved V gene, and why the rest are absent is not known. The sample table holds 100,000 or so clones, of which roughly 80% were seen once. The ten largest clones represent roughly a third of the sample. The source material was peripheral blood. The receptors come from a man in his sixties or seventies with active or convalescent COVID-19.

The chain employs TRBV19 and TRBJ2-3; 11 bases are shared with TRBD2. The CDR3 has 22 amino acids. Trimming took 6 bases from V and 1 from J; bases not matched to a gene: 24. Germline CDR1 and CDR2: LNHDA and SQIVND (reference sequence). CDR3 bases: TGTGCCAGTAGGCGGGACAGCCACAGGAGGCTAGCGGGAGGAGGAGGCACAGATACGCAGTATTTT. Residues: CASRRDSHRRLAGGGGTDTQYF.

This chain uses TRBV9 with TRBJ1-1, with D unclear. CDR1 SGDLS and CDR2 YYNGEE come from the germline V gene. V dropped 0 bases and J dropped 0 bases, with 9 bases sitting between them. The CDR3 loop spans 15 amino acids. DNA of the CDR3: TGTGCCAGCAGCGTAGCCTCGAGTCTGAACACTGAAGCTTTCTTT. Protein product: CASSVASSLNTEAFF.

The chain links TRBV30 to TRBJ1-2; possibly TRBD1 for D (6 bases). CDR3 length: 13 amino acids. V was pared by 2 bases and J by 2 bases, with 9 bases between. The germline V gene has CDR1 GTSNPN and CDR2 SVGIG (reference sequence). CDR3 residues: CAWSPGHNYGYTF. CDR3 DNA sequence: TGTGCCTGGAGTCCGGGACACAACTATGGCTACACCTTC.

The chain combines TRBV5-6 with TRBJ2-1, with D perhaps matching TRBD1 (6 bases). V dropped 2 bases and J dropped 12 bases, with 12 bases sitting between them. The CDR3 extends over 12 amino acids. Germline CDR1 is SGHDT and CDR2 is YYEEEE. CDR3: CASSFKQGRQFF. In DNA, the CDR3 is TGTGCCAGCAGCTTTAAACAGGGTCGGCAGTTCTTC.

The rearrangement uses TRBV28 and TRBJ1-2; no clear D gene. The CDR3 loop spans 14 amino acids. Germline CDR1 and CDR2: MDHEN and SYDVKM. Between the trimmed V and J ends, which lost 9 bases and 8 bases, there was a span of 22 bases. CDR3 DNA: TGTGCCAGTACTACACCAAGTCAGACCGGAGGCTACACCTTC. Protein sequence: CASTTPSQTGGYTF.

The J gene is TRBJ1-3, the V gene TRBV18, with a weak D call TRBD1 (5 bases). The CDR3 length is 17 residues. V lost 0 bases to trimming and J lost 2 bases, with 14 bases between them. Germline loops: CDR1 KGHSH, CDR2 LQKENI. This CDR3 is CASSPPYGGSPGNTIYF. The CDR3 region has the DNA TGTGCCAGCTCACCACCGTATGGGGGGTCTCCTGGAAACACCATATATTTT.

The V and J genes are TRBV30 and TRBJ1-4, with 10 bases matching TRBD1. Germline values: CDR1 GTSNPN, CDR2 SVGIG (reference sequence). The CDR3 spans 13 residues. The V and J ends lost 2 bases and 8 bases, in that order; junction bases with no gene match: 2. The CDR3 is CAWSLGQGEKLFF. Here the CDR3 DNA reads TGTGCCTGGAGTCTGGGACAGGGGGAAAAACTGTTTTTT.

V is TRBV6-6 and J is TRBJ2-1, with 10 bases lining up with TRBD2. V lost 8 bases, J lost 2 bases, and 9 bases stayed unmatched. In germline, CDR1 is MNHNY, CDR2 SVGAGI (reference sequence). CDR3 length equals 16 residues. The CDR3 here is CASSRGAGGPYNEQFF. The CDR3 nucleotides are TGTGCCAGCTCGAGGGGAGCGGGAGGGCCCTACAATGAGCAGTTCTTC.

This chain's CDR3 is CASSVGVAAYTGELFF. The CDR3, as DNA: TGTGCCAGCAGTGTAGGGGTAGCGGCCTACACCGGGGAGCTGTTTTTT. V usage is TRBV27 and J usage is TRBJ2-2; a possible D gene is TRBD2 (6 bases). The germline V gene has CDR1 MNHEY and CDR2 SMNVEV (reference sequence). Trimming took off 5 bases at V and 3 bases at J, with 16 bases between the two ends. The CDR3 has 16 residues.

The rearrangement uses TRBV9 and TRBJ1-2; the match to TRBD1 covers 8 bases. Looked up from germline, CDR1 is SGDLS and CDR2 is YYNGEE. The J segment lost 0 bases and the V segment lost 4 bases, leaving 5 bases of the junction unmatched. The CDR3 is 15 amino acids. The CDR3 here is CASSPGTGANYGYTF. CDR3 nucleotide sequence: TGTGCCAGCAGCCCCGGGACAGGAGCTAACTATGGCTACACCTTC.

This chain connects TRBV5-5 to TRBJ2-3; 13 bases fit TRBD2. V shed 4 bases and J 1 base; nucleotides not matched to a gene: 6. The CDR3 extends over 17 amino acids. Germline CDR1 and CDR2: SGHKS and YYEKEE (reference sequence). CDR3 loop: CASSTGLAGAGTDTQYF. The CDR3 nucleotides are TGTGCCAGCAGCACCGGACTAGCGGGAGCTGGCACAGATACGCAGTATTTT.

The rearrangement joins TRBV11-2 to TRBJ2-1; maybe TRBD1 (6 bases). This CDR3 contains 14 residues. V was shortened by 1 base and J by 12 bases, with 16 bases between the two germline ends. Germline-derived CDR1 and CDR2 are SGHAT and FQNNGV. The CDR3 nucleotides are TGTGCCAGCAGCTTAGTAGGGACCCAGGGGCCGCAGTTCTTC. It encodes CASSLVGTQGPQFF. Based on the CDR3 plus reference TRBV11-2 and TRBJ2-1, the full variable domain is EAGVAQSPRYKIIEKRQSVAFWCNPISGHATLYWYQQILGQGPKLLIQFQNNGVVDDSQLPKDRFSAERLKGVDSTLKIQPAKLEDSAVYLCASSLVGTQGPQFFGPGTRLTVL.

This chain connects TRBV6-5 to TRBJ2-7; 11 bases agree with TRBD2. The CDR3 has 15 residues. V trimming: 0 bases; J trimming: 6 bases; junction bases outside the gene matches: 4. CDR1 is MNHEY and CDR2 is SVGAGI in the germline V gene. DNA for the CDR3: TGTGCCAGCAGTTACTCGAACGGACTAGCGGGCGAGCAGTACTTC. It specifies CASSYSNGLAGEQYF.

The V and J genes are TRBV24-1 and TRBJ1-2; maybe TRBD1 (5 bases). The V end was cut by 2 bases, the J end by 8 bases, with 11 bases between. The CDR3 is 13 residues long. The germline gives CDR1 KGHDR, CDR2 SFDVKD. CDR3 sequence: CATSDWGSSGYTF. The CDR3 DNA sequence: TGTGCCACCAGTGATTGGGGCAGTAGCGGCTACACCTTC.

This chain uses TRBV28 with TRBJ2-5; 8 bases map to TRBD1. The CDR3 loop spans 14 amino acids. Germline CDR1 reads MDHEN; CDR2 reads SYDVKM. V lost 6 bases, J lost 4 bases, and 7 bases stayed unmatched. CDR3: CASSPTGVGETQYF. The CDR3 DNA sequence: TGTGCCAGCAGCCCGACAGGGGTGGGAGAGACCCAGTACTTC.

The chain couples TRBV12-5 to TRBJ1-1; D gene ambiguous. This CDR3 is 13 amino acids long. Per the germline V gene, CDR1 is LGHNT and CDR2 is FRNRAP. V was trimmed by 6 bases and J by 3 bases, leaving 11 bases between them. CDR3 sequence (DNA): TGTGCTAGTGGCCGAGGGTTGGACACTGAAGCTTTCTTT. This codes for CASGRGLDTEAFF.

The chain joins TRBV2 to TRBJ2-7; 7 bases map to TRBD1. V was clipped by 3 bases and J by 1 base; unmatched bases: 3. Germline values: CDR1 SNHLY, CDR2 FYNNEI. The length of the CDR3 is 14 residues. This CDR3 reads CASSETGWSYEQYF. As DNA, the CDR3 is TGTGCCAGCAGTGAGACAGGGTGGTCCTACGAGCAGTACTTC.

The chain uses TRBV28 and TRBJ2-3; D perhaps matches TRBD2 (6 bases). The CDR3 is made up of 10 amino acids. Germline loops: CDR1 MDHEN, CDR2 SYDVKM. With 11 bases removed from V and 6 bases from J, the gap between germline ends came to 9 bases. The CDR3 reads CAAGPDTQYF. In DNA form, the CDR3 reads TGTGCCGCGGGACCCGATACGCAGTATTTT.

The rearrangement uses TRBV2 and TRBJ1-2; 8 nucleotides align to TRBD1. The germline gives CDR1 SNHLY, CDR2 FYNNEI. The CDR3 loop spans 14 amino acids. The J segment lost 8 bases and the V segment lost 7 bases, leaving 12 bases of the junction unmatched. The CDR3 sequence is CASKGQVPGEGYTF. In nucleotides, the CDR3 is TGTGCCAGCAAGGGACAGGTCCCAGGGGAAGGCTACACCTTC.

The genes are TRBV6-5 and TRBJ2-7, with 7 bases aligning to TRBD2. J was trimmed by 4 bases and V by 10 bases; bases with no gene match: 4. Germline V CDR1 and CDR2: MNHEY, SVGAGI. The CDR3 covers 11 residues. This CDR3 is CATRGVYEQYF. The CDR3 DNA sequence: TGTGCCACCCGGGGGGTATACGAGCAGTACTTC.